These 30 T cell receptor beta chains were all obtained from the same sample, sequenced in a study of blood T cells in healthy people across ages. Alongside a J-beta primer mix, a sample-barcoded 5' primer served in a second PCR lasting roughly 7 to 11 cycles. TCRdb independently ran MiXCR on the 5' RACE reads; one entry per CDR3 protein. The sample lists around 500,000 distinct CDR3 sequences; about 45% were seen once. Sequencing was carried out using blood. These receptor sequences come from an elderly man in good health.

The chain uses TRBV3-1 and TRBJ2-5, with 12 positions matching TRBD2. With 4 bases clipped from V and 11 bases from J, the junction kept 11 bases outside the gene matches. The V gene's germline CDR1 is LGHDT and CDR2 YNNKEL (reference sequence). The CDR3 sequence is 15 residues long. This CDR3 reads CASSPRTSGVMGQYF. The CDR3 DNA follows: TGTGCCAGCAGCCCACGGACTAGCGGGGTCATGGGGCAGTACTTC.

The chain links TRBV27 to TRBJ2-4; 12 positions match TRBD2. The CDR3 runs 13 residues. The V and J ends lost 8 bases and 13 bases, in that order; junction bases with no gene match: 9. CDR1 and CDR2 from the germline V gene are MNHEY and SMNVEV (reference sequence). The CDR3: CASRTSGNPGQYF. The CDR3 nucleotides are TGTGCCAGCCGGACTAGCGGGAATCCGGGGCAGTACTTC.

In its sample, this clonotype was seen a few times. V gene TRBV20-1 combines with J gene TRBJ2-1; 14 bases align to TRBD2. CDR1 is DFQATT and CDR2 is SNEGSKA in the germline V gene (reference sequence). Trimming at V came to 0 bases and at J to 0 bases, leaving 7 bases not matched to a gene. The CDR3 contains 19 residues. CDR3 loop: CSARDSTGTSGSSYNEQFF. CDR3 bases: TGCAGTGCTAGAGACTCAACCGGGACTAGCGGGAGCTCCTACAATGAGCAGTTCTTC.

The chain employs TRBV29-1 and TRBJ2-5, with 9 nucleotides matching TRBD1. The V gene's germline CDR1 is SQVTM and CDR2 ANQGSEA. This CDR3 has 11 amino acids. Trimming cost V 6 bases and J 5 bases; bases outside gene matches: 1. The CDR3 DNA reads as TGCAGCGTACAGGGGGCCGAGACCCAGTACTTC. Translating gives CSVQGAETQYF.

The V gene is TRBV5-1, the J gene TRBJ2-1; D unclear. The CDR3 spans 15 residues. Between the trimmed V and J ends, which lost 5 bases and 0 bases, there was a span of 12 bases. Germline V gives CDR1 SGHRS, CDR2 YFSETQ. This chain's CDR3 is CASRSTSYSYNEQFF. CDR3 nucleotide sequence: TGCGCCAGCAGGTCGACGAGCTACTCCTACAATGAGCAGTTCTTC. Looking up the rest from reference TRBV5-1 and TRBJ2-1 gives the full variable domain: KAGVTQTPRYLIKTRGQQVTLSCSPISGHRSVSWYQQTPGQGLQFLFEYFSETQRNKGNFPGRFSGRQFSNSRSEMNVSTLELGDSALYLCASRSTSYSYNEQFFGPGTRLTVL.

The gene calls are TRBV9 and TRBJ1-4, with D possibly being TRBD1 (5 bases). Trimming stripped 4 bases from V and 5 bases from J, with 12 bases between. The V gene's germline CDR1 is SGDLS and CDR2 YYNGEE. The CDR3 has 14 residues. For the CDR3, the DNA is TGTGCCAGCAGCCGGGGCCCAGTGAATGAAAAACTGTTTTTT. As protein: CASSRGPVNEKLFF.

This clonotype showed up many times. The gene calls are TRBV6-6 and TRBJ1-5, with D unresolved. V lost 5 bases and J 3 bases, leaving 5 bases between the germline ends. This CDR3 comprises 12 residues. The germline V gene encodes CDR1 MNHNY and CDR2 SVGAGI (reference sequence). As DNA, the CDR3 is TGTGCCAGCAGTGCTTCCAATCAGCCCCAGCATTTT. Translating gives CASSASNQPQHF.

This clonotype was observed a few times. The J gene is TRBJ2-7, the V gene TRBV4-1; TRBD2 matches at 9 bases. The CDR3 has 15 residues. From germline, CDR1 is MGHRA and CDR2 YSYEKL. V lost 3 bases to trimming and J lost 3 bases; unmatched junction nucleotides: 6. The CDR3 sequence is CASSHILAGLYEQYF. The CDR3 DNA reads as TGCGCCAGCAGCCACATCCTAGCGGGGCTCTACGAGCAGTACTTC.

Regarding this clonotype: An end of the junction does not agree with germline; a read error may underlie this. The chain has TRBV18 and TRBJ2-1, with D uncertain. The CDR3 covers 14 residues. Germline assignment: CDR1 KGHSH and CDR2 LQKENI. The CDR3 protein is CASSRARNYKEQFF. DNA of the CDR3: TGTGCCAGCTCACGGGCCCGGAACTACAAGGAGCAGTTCTTC.

The CDR3 spells CASSDAPETGKLFF. DNA for the CDR3: TGTGCCAGCAGTGACGCGCCGGAGACTGGAAAACTGTTTTTT. The chain employs TRBV6-1 and TRBJ1-4; D uncertain. The CDR3 loop spans 14 amino acids. V gave up 3 bases and J gave up 10 bases, with 15 bases separating them. CDR1 and CDR2 from the germline V gene are MNHNS and SASEGT.

This clonotype was seen a handful of times. This sequence joins TRBV6-2 or TRBV6-3 and TRBJ2-5; TRBD2 matches at 9 bases. The assigned J gene may be wrong: the sequence end matches TRBJ2-7 better. The CDR3 runs to 15 residues. Germline V gives CDR1 MNHEY, CDR2 SVGEGT. The CDR3 loop is CASSYEGTSLNEQYF. In DNA, the CDR3 is TGTGCCAGCAGTTACGAGGGGACTAGCTTAAACGAGCAGTACTTC.

The chain couples TRBV3-1 to TRBJ2-4; D is unresolved. Trimming removed 2 bases at V and 11 bases at J, with 7 bases between. The length of the CDR3 is 11 residues. Germline V lookup: CDR1 LGHDT, CDR2 YNNKEL (reference sequence). CDR3 protein: CASSQSQVQYF. In DNA form, the CDR3 reads TGTGCCAGCAGCCAAAGCCAGGTTCAGTACTTC.

This clonotype was seen ten or more times. The chain carries TRBV6-6 and TRBJ2-3; D call uncertain. The CDR3 is 13 residues long. Germline assignment: CDR1 MNHNY and CDR2 SVGAGI (reference sequence). Trimming shortened V by 7 bases and J by 2 bases, and 10 bases separated the two germline ends. CDR3 residues: CASTQRTTDTQYF. DNA of the CDR3: TGTGCCAGCACCCAAAGGACCACAGATACGCAGTATTTT.

Concerning this clonotype itself: At one boundary the junction diverges from the germline segment, which might be a read error. The rearrangement joins TRBV4-3 to TRBJ1-6, with 7 positions matching TRBD1. The CDR3 totals 15 residues. CDR1 is LGHNA and CDR2 is YSLEER in the germline V gene. The CDR3 DNA follows: TGCGCCAGCAGCCAAGAGGACAGGACAAAGTCACCCCCCCACTTT. Translation: CASSQEDRTKSPPHF.

A remark on this clonotype: At one boundary the junction diverges from the germline segment, which might be a read error. The chain has TRBV2 and TRBJ2-7; D gene uncertain. CDR3 length: 12 amino acids. Germline loops: CDR1 SNHLY, CDR2 FYNNEI. The CDR3 spells CASSRQIYGQYF. The CDR3 nucleotides are TGTGCCAGCTCTCGCCAAATTTACGGGCAGTACTTC.

The V call is TRBV4-2, the J call TRBJ2-3; 10 positions agree with TRBD1. The germline CDR1 and CDR2 sequences are LGHNA and YNFKEQ. CDR3 length equals 16 residues. Trimming took 6 bases from V and 2 from J; bases not matched to a gene: 8. DNA for the CDR3: TGTGCCAGCAGTAAAAATGGACAGGGGGTCACAGATACGCAGTATTTT. Translation gives CASSKNGQGVTDTQYF.

The rearrangement uses TRBV29-1 and TRBJ2-7; no definite D call. The CDR3 is made up of 11 amino acids. The V and J ends lost 5 bases and 6 bases respectively, with 11 bases between them. CDR1 and CDR2 (germline): SQVTM, ANQGSEA. DNA of the CDR3: TGCAGCGTTTCAGGTACCGCCGAGCAGTACTTC. Protein: CSVSGTAEQYF.

This clonotype was seen repeatedly, ten times or more. This rearrangement joins TRBV6-5 to TRBJ2-1; 13 nucleotides line up with TRBD2. The V and J ends lost 4 bases and 0 bases, in that order; junction bases with no gene match: 6. This CDR3 contains 18 residues. Germline lookup yields CDR1 MNHEY and CDR2 SVGAGI. The CDR3 DNA reads as TGTGCCAGCAGTTTTGGGACTAGCGGGGTATTCTCCTACAATGAGCAGTTCTTC. Protein: CASSFGTSGVFSYNEQFF.

Turning to this clonotype: A clone one base away is much larger, so this may be a read error. The chain joins TRBV7-2 to TRBJ2-5; D gene unclear. The CDR3 runs 13 residues. CDR1 and CDR2 from the germline V gene are SGHTA and FQGNSA. V lost 4 bases and J 11 bases, leaving 17 bases between the germline ends. The CDR3 sequence: CASSSRVVNEQYF. CDR3 DNA: TGTGCCAGCAGCTCTCGGGTAGTCAATGAGCAGTACTTC.

The rearrangement links TRBV20-1 to TRBJ1-4; D is undetermined. V was cut by 0 bases and J by 11 bases, with 22 bases left in between. From germline, CDR1 is DFQATT and CDR2 SNEGSKA (reference sequence). This CDR3 has 16 residues. Written as DNA, the CDR3 is TGCAGTGCTAGAGAGAACGGGCGCCCGGCACTAAGGAAACTGTTTTTT. This codes for CSARENGRPALRKLFF.

This rearrangement joins TRBV12-3 or TRBV12-4 to TRBJ1-5; D remains unclear. Trimming took 3 bases from V and 1 from J, leaving 7 bases between them. The CDR3 length is 14 residues. The CDR3 loop is CASSFAVSNQPQHF. In DNA form, the CDR3 reads TGTGCCAGCAGTTTTGCGGTAAGCAATCAGCCCCAGCATTTT.

The sample holds a few counts of this clonotype. J is TRBJ2-5 and V is TRBV7-3; 11 nucleotides align to TRBD2. This CDR3 region has 15 residues. The junction had 6 bases not matched to a gene; V was cut back by 2 bases and J by 7 bases. CDR1 and CDR2 from the germline V gene are SGHTA and FQGTGA. CDR3 in DNA: TGTGCCAGCAGCTTAGTAGCGGGGGGGCAGGGGACCCAGTACTTC. Residues: CASSLVAGGQGTQYF.

This clonotype was recorded at least ten times. This chain joins TRBV28 and TRBJ2-7; no definite D call. V was shortened by 2 bases and J by 3 bases, with 5 bases between the two germline ends. CDR3 length: 12 residues. CDR1 is MDHEN, CDR2 SYDVKM, per germline. CDR3 DNA sequence: TGTGCCAGCAGTTTAAGCAACTACGAGCAGTACTTC. Residues: CASSLSNYEQYF.

This clonotype appeared many times. The chain carries TRBV6-5 and TRBJ2-3; TRBD2 is a possible D gene (5 bases). Between the trimmed V and J ends, which lost 2 bases and 6 bases, there was a span of 6 bases. The CDR3 is made up of 12 amino acids. The germline CDR1 and CDR2 sequences are MNHEY and SVGAGI. The CDR3 sequence is CASSYSGDTQYF. The CDR3 DNA reads TGTGCCAGCAGTTACAGCGGCGATACGCAGTATTTT.

Concerning this clonotype: The junction shows a germline mismatch at one end, possibly a read error. The chain combines TRBV7-2 with TRBJ1-5, with a possible D match to TRBD1 (6 bases). The germline V gene has CDR1 SGHTA and CDR2 FQGNSA. CDR3 length: 16 amino acids. CDR3 amino acids: CASSLVGTPSYQPQHF. The CDR3 nucleotides are TGTGCCAGCAGCTTAGTAGGGACACCTAGCTATCAGCCCCAGCATTTT.

CDR3 amino acids: CASSLIGRESEKLFF. In DNA form, the CDR3 reads TGTGCCAGCAGCCTTATCGGACGGGAGAGTGAAAAACTGTTTTTT. The rearrangement joins TRBV7-6 to TRBJ1-4; no reliable D call. The CDR3 is 15 amino acids. V lost 5 bases and J lost 7, with 17 bases in between. The germline gives CDR1 SGHVS, CDR2 FNYEAQ.

V usage is TRBV11-1 and J usage is TRBJ2-5; D unresolved. Germline V CDR1 and CDR2: SGHAT, FQDESV (reference sequence). The ends were cut back, 3 bases at V and 10 bases at J, with 18 bases in the middle. CDR3 length equals 14 residues. This chain's CDR3 is CASSLKAAEKIQYF. The CDR3 DNA reads TGTGCCAGCAGCTTGAAAGCAGCTGAGAAGATCCAGTACTTC.

About this clonotype itself: This may stem from a read error, because a much larger clone lies one nucleotide away. J is TRBJ2-4 and V is TRBV6-6; 11 bases align to TRBD2. The CDR3 has 15 amino acids. The ends lost 6 bases at V and 13 bases at J; junction bases unmatched: 14. Germline lookup yields CDR1 MNHNY and CDR2 SVGAGI (reference sequence). The CDR3 reads CASSPQTSGINEQYF. In DNA, the CDR3 is TGTGCCAGCAGCCCCCAGACTAGCGGGATTAATGAGCAGTACTTC.

This clonotype was recorded only once. The V and J genes are TRBV3-1 and TRBJ2-3; 7 nucleotides match TRBD1. V was pared by 6 bases and J by 8 bases, with 8 bases of the junction left unmatched. The CDR3 consists of 13 residues. Germline V CDR1 and CDR2: LGHDT, YNNKEL (reference sequence). In DNA, the CDR3 is TGTGCCAGCAGTCCGACAGGGCTCAGTACGCAGTATTTT. This translates into CASSPTGLSTQYF.

In its sample, this clonotype was seen a few times. V is TRBV7-9 and J is TRBJ2-1; maybe TRBD2 (5 bases). Germline loops: CDR1 SEHNR, CDR2 FQNEAQ (reference sequence). Trimming shortened V by 5 bases and J by 2 bases, and 7 bases separated the two germline ends. This CDR3 comprises 13 residues. The DNA of the CDR3 is TGTGCCAGCAGCACCGGGACCTACAATGAGCAGTTCTTC. Its translation is CASSTGTYNEQFF.